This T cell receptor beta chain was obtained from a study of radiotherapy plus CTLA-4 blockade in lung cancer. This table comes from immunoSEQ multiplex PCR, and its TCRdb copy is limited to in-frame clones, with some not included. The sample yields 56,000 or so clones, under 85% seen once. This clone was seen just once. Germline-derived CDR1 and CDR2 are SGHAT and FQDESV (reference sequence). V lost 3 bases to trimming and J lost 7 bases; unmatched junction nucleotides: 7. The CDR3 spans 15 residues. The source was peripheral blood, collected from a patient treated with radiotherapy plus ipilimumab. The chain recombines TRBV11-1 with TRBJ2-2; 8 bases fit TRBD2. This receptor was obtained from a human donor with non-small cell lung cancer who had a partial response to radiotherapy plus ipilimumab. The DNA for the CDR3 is TGTGCCAGCAGCTTTCTAGCGGGCGCTGGCGGGGAGCTGTTTTTT. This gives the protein CASSFLAGAGGELFF.